Each of the 21 T cell receptor beta chains below was sequenced from the same sample in a study of human T cells and chemical hapten exposure (dated by TCRdb to the early 2020s). The sample's time point label is to be understood as: pre-sensitization, week 0. What the treatment or condition label conveys for this sample: therapeutic diphenylcyclopropenone sensitization with weekly scalp DPC. The library was produced with RACE. Data came from a NextSeq 500. Clones were called with MiXCR by TCRdb after fastp trimmed the public reads at Q25, and only in-frame beta chains were retained. Here each entry gathers all rows of one CDR3 protein and keeps the most common genes and DNA. This sample has roughly 100,000 distinct CDR3 sequences in its table, and approximately 12% of those were observed once. Together, the top ten hold around 1.6% of the sample. Sequenced here: whole blood, sampled in connection with sensitization to the hapten diphenylcyclopropenone (DPC). The receptors come from a woman between 45 and 60 years old with alopecia areata. Some clones in this sample may be carry-over from other donors' samples.

This clonotype was counted many times. This chain links TRBV3-1 with TRBJ1-1; 8 positions match TRBD1. V shed 5 bases, J shed 1 base, and the junction held 6 bases outside the gene matches. CDR1 and CDR2 from the germline V gene are LGHDT and YNNKEL (reference sequence). The CDR3 is made up of 15 amino acids. The CDR3 sequence: CASSFRTGTNTEAFF. In nucleotides, the CDR3 is TGTGCCAGCAGCTTTAGGACAGGGACGAACACTGAAGCTTTCTTT.

The chain's CDR3 is CASSPRVRGSDTQYF. DNA of the CDR3: TGTGCCAGCAGCCCCCGGGTCAGGGGTTCGGATACGCAGTATTTT. The chain has TRBV16 and TRBJ2-3; D might be TRBD1 (6 bases). The germline V gene encodes CDR1 KGHSY and CDR2 FQNENV. Trimming shortened V by 4 bases and J by 6 bases, and 17 bases separated the two germline ends. The CDR3 contains 15 residues.

The rearrangement links TRBV6-6 to TRBJ2-7, with unresolved D. The germline V and J ends were trimmed by 0 bases and 0 bases, with 3 bases remaining between them. Per germline, CDR1 MNHNY and CDR2 SVGAGI (reference sequence). This CDR3 region has 13 residues. CDR3 sequence reads: CASSYSPSYEQYF. In nucleotides, the CDR3 is TGTGCCAGCAGTTACTCGCCCTCCTACGAGCAGTACTTC.

This clonotype occurred many times. J is TRBJ2-3 and V is TRBV5-4; 8 nucleotides align to TRBD2. CDR1 and CDR2 from the germline V gene are SGHNT and YYREEE (reference sequence). J gave up 3 bases and V 1 base, and 4 bases lay outside the gene matches. This CDR3 has 15 residues. CDR3 bases: TGTGCCAGCAGCTTGCGCGGGGGGACTACAGATACGCAGTATTTT. Its translation: CASSLRGGTTDTQYF.

This sequence joins TRBV28 and TRBJ1-4; the D is unclear. The CDR3 consists of 11 residues. Trimming pared 3 bases from V and 13 bases from J, leaving 9 bases between. Germline V gene lookup returns CDR1 MDHEN and CDR2 SYDVKM. CDR3 loop: CASSFMGRLFF. The CDR3 region has the DNA TGTGCCAGCAGTTTTATGGGCAGACTGTTTTTT.

V is TRBV11-1 and J is TRBJ1-4; D not resolved. There are 15 residues in the CDR3. With 1 base removed from V and 0 bases from J, the gap between germline ends came to 6 bases. The V gene's germline CDR1 is SGHAT and CDR2 FQDESV (reference sequence). The CDR3 sequence: CASSLERSTNEKLFF. The CDR3, as DNA: TGTGCCAGCAGCTTAGAGCGGTCAACTAATGAAAAACTGTTTTTT.

Turning to this clonotype: This may be a read error, as it is one base from a much larger clone. This chain joins TRBV6-5 and TRBJ1-4; TRBD1 matches at 7 bases. This CDR3 is 14 amino acids long. CDR1 is MNHEY, CDR2 SVGAGI, per germline. The CDR3 region has the DNA TGTGCCAGCAGCCCCGACAGGGTACGAGGAAAACTGATTTTT. Amino acid sequence: CASSPDRVRGKLIF.

Only a few counts were recorded for this clonotype. The chain uses TRBV7-9 and TRBJ2-3, with 8 bases aligning to TRBD1. Trimming took 1 base from V and 3 from J; bases not matched to a gene: 6. CDR1 and CDR2 (germline): SEHNR, FQNEAQ (reference sequence). This CDR3 region has 16 residues. This chain's CDR3 is CASSLGDRGATDTQYF. As DNA, the CDR3 is TGTGCCAGCAGCTTAGGTGACAGGGGAGCGACAGATACGCAGTATTTT. Combining the CDR3 with reference TRBV7-9 and TRBJ2-3 gives the whole variable domain DTGVSQNPRHKITKRGQNVTFRCDPISEHNRLYWYRQTLGQGPEFLTYFQNEAQLEKSRLLSDRFSAERPKGSFSTLEIQRTEQGDSAMYLCASSLGDRGATDTQYFGPGTRLTVL.

This clonotype was counted ten times or more. The rearrangement joins TRBV6-2 or TRBV6-3 to TRBJ1-5; D gene uncertain. This CDR3 is 15 amino acids long. Germline lookup yields CDR1 MNHEY and CDR2 SVGEGT. V lost 0 bases and J lost 4, with 10 bases in between. CDR3 DNA sequence: TGTGCCAGCAGTTACTCCGGAGGGAAGAATCAGCCCCAGCATTTT. Residues: CASSYSGGKNQPQHF.

The chain combines TRBV2 with TRBJ2-4; no reliable D call. The CDR3 runs to 12 residues. Germline V gives CDR1 SNHLY, CDR2 FYNNEI. V lost 2 bases and J lost 7, with 6 bases in between. The CDR3 DNA is TGTGCCAGCAGTGAATTTGGGAACATTCAGTACTTC. It codes for CASSEFGNIQYF.

This clonotype was found many times. The rearrangement uses TRBV7-2 and TRBJ2-7, with 7 bases that match TRBD1. CDR3 size: 14 residues. The V gene end was trimmed by 2 bases and the J gene end by 2 bases; junction bases not matched to a gene: 3. Germline assignment: CDR1 SGHTA and CDR2 FQGNSA. CDR3 residues: CASSLFQGAYEQYF. DNA of the CDR3: TGTGCCAGCAGCTTATTTCAGGGGGCCTACGAGCAGTACTTC.

The chain couples TRBV28 to TRBJ2-2; D may match TRBD1 or TRBD2 (5 bases each). There are 11 residues in the CDR3. CDR1 is MDHEN, CDR2 SYDVKM, per germline. V was pared by 9 bases and J by 6 bases, with 8 bases between. The CDR3 DNA is TGTGCCAGTGGGGGTCCCGGGGAGCTGTTTTTT. Its protein is CASGGPGELFF.

This clonotype was recorded at least ten times. This sequence joins TRBV28 and TRBJ2-7; 11 bases map to TRBD2. CDR3 length equals 15 residues. Germline values: CDR1 MDHEN, CDR2 SYDVKM. The junction had 10 bases not matched to a gene; V was cut back by 5 bases and J by 7 bases. CDR3 sequence: CASSPLAGGVREQYF. The DNA for the CDR3 is TGTGCCAGCAGTCCCCTAGCGGGAGGAGTTCGAGAGCAGTACTTC.

Concerning this clonotype itself: The germline gene is not matched at one end of the junction; a read error may be the cause. The V and J genes are TRBV5-1 and TRBJ1-6; TRBD1 might be the D (5 bases). The CDR3 totals 12 residues. Germline CDR1 SGHRS, CDR2 YFSETQ. The CDR3: CTSSEGNSPLHF. Written as DNA, the CDR3 is TGCACCAGCAGCGAGGGGAATTCACCCCTCCACTTT.

This clonotype was counted between two and nine times. The chain joins TRBV7-2 to TRBJ2-3, with 8 positions matching TRBD2. V lost 0 bases, J lost 4 bases, and 3 bases stayed unmatched. The CDR3 runs 15 residues. In germline, CDR1 is SGHTA, CDR2 FQGNSA. The CDR3: CASSLAAGASDTQYF. In DNA form, the CDR3 reads TGTGCCAGCAGCTTAGCAGCGGGGGCGTCAGATACGCAGTATTTT.

In nucleotides, the CDR3 is TGTGCCATCAATGGACAGGGGATGAACACTGAAGCTTTCTTT. Protein product: CAINGQGMNTEAFF. The chain uses TRBV10-3 and TRBJ1-1, with 9 bases identical to TRBD1. V was clipped by 7 bases and J by 0 bases; unmatched bases: 3. Germline loops: CDR1 ENHRY, CDR2 SYGVKD. This CDR3 has 14 residues.

The rearrangement links TRBV3-1 to TRBJ2-5, with 11 bases identical to TRBD1. Trimming cost V 5 bases and J 3 bases; bases outside gene matches: 2. The CDR3 consists of 14 residues. Per germline, CDR1 LGHDT and CDR2 YNNKEL (reference sequence). The CDR3 nucleotides are TGTGCCAGCAGCAGGGGACAGGGGGAAGAGACCCAGTACTTC. Its translation: CASSRGQGEETQYF.

The genes are TRBV2 and TRBJ2-1; D remains unclear. CDR3 length: 13 amino acids. In germline, CDR1 is SNHLY, CDR2 FYNNEI. V gave up 6 bases and J gave up 0 bases, with 6 bases separating them. The CDR3 region has the DNA TGTGCCAGCAGGGGTAGCTCCTACAATGAGCAGTTCTTC. Protein: CASRGSSYNEQFF.

This rearrangement joins TRBV28 to TRBJ1-1, with D hard to call. The V gene's germline CDR1 is MDHEN and CDR2 SYDVKM. This CDR3 is built from 12 residues. This CDR3 reads CAIRRGNTEAFF. CDR3 nucleotides: TGTGCTATACGACGTGGGAACACTGAAGCTTTCTTT.

The rearrangement joins TRBV6-5 to TRBJ2-2; D is unclear. The CDR3 runs 14 residues. Trimming took 5 bases from V and 3 from J, leaving 10 bases between them. The germline CDR1 and CDR2 sequences are MNHEY and SVGAGI. CDR3 sequence reads: CASSARKYTGELFF. In DNA, the CDR3 is TGTGCCAGCAGTGCTCGGAAGTACACCGGGGAGCTGTTTTTT.

The rearrangement uses TRBV5-4 and TRBJ2-5, with 7 bases that match TRBD1. V gave up 4 bases and J gave up 1 base; unmatched junction bases: 4. CDR1 is SGHNT and CDR2 is YYREEE in the germline V gene (reference sequence). The CDR3 has 14 amino acids. CDR3 sequence: CASSAGTVQETQYF. The CDR3 nucleotides read TGTGCCAGCAGCGCCGGGACAGTCCAAGAGACCCAGTACTTC.